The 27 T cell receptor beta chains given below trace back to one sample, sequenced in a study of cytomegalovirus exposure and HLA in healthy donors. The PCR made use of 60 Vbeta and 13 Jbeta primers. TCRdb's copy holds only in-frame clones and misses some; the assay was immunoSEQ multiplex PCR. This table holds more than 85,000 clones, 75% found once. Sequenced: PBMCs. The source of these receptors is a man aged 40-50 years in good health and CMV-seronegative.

The CDR3 DNA sequence: TGTGCCAGCAGCCCGGGACAGGGGCGCACTGAAGCTTTCTTT. Protein product: CASSPGQGRTEAFF. The chain is built from TRBV9 and TRBJ1-1; TRBD1 matches at 10 bases. CDR1 and CDR2 from the germline V gene are SGDLS and YYNGEE. This CDR3 contains 14 residues. With V trimmed by 4 bases and J by 4 bases, 4 bases remained unmatched.

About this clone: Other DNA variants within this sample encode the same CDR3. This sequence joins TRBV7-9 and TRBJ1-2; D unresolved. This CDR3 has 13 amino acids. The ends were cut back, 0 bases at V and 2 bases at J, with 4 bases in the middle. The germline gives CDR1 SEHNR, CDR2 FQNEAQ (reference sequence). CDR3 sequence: CASSLAGNYGYTF. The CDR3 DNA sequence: TGTGCCAGCAGCTTAGCGGGCAACTATGGCTACACCTTC.

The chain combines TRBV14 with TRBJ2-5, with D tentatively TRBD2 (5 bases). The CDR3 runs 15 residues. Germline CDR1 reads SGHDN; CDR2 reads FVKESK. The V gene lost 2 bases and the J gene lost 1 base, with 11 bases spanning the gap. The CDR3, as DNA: TGTGCCAGCAGCCAAAGTTCGAGGGTCCAAGAGACCCAGTACTTC. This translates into CASSQSSRVQETQYF.

This chain's CDR3 is CATGFSFYEQYF. The CDR3 coding sequence is TGTGCCACGGGGTTTTCATTCTACGAGCAGTACTTC. The chain has TRBV27 and TRBJ2-7; D is possibly TRBD2 (5 bases). Trimming left V 10 bases short and J 3 bases short, with 13 bases between. Germline assignment: CDR1 MNHEY and CDR2 SMNVEV (reference sequence). The CDR3 sequence is 12 residues long.

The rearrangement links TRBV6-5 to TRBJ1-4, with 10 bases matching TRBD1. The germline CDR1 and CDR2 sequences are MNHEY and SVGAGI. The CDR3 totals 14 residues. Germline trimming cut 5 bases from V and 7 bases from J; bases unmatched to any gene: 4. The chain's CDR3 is CASSQGTGVEKLFF. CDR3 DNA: TGTGCCAGCAGTCAAGGGACAGGGGTTGAAAAACTGTTTTTT.

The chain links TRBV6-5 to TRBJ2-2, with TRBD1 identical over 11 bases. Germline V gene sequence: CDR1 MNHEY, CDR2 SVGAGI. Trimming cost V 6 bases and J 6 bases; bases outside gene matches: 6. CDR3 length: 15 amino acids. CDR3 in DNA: TGTGCCAGCAGCGCGGACAGGGGGCGCTCCGGGGAGCTGTTTTTT. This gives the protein CASSADRGRSGELFF.

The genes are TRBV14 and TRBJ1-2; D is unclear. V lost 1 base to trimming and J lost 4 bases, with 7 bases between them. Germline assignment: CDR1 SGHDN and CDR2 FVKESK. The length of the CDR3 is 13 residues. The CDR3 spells CASSQVAAYGYTF. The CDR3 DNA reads TGTGCCAGCAGCCAAGTCGCGGCCTATGGCTACACCTTC.

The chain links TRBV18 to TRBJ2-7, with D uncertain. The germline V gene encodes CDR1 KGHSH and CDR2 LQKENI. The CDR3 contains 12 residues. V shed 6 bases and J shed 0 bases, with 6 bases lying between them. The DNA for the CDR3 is TGTGCCAGCTCGGCTGGCTCCTACGAGCAGTACTTC. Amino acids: CASSAGSYEQYF.

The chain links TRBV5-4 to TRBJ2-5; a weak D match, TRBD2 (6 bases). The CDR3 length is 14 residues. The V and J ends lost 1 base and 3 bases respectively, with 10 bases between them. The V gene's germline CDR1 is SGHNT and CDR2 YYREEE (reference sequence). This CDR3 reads CASSLFGGEETQYF. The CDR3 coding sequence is TGTGCCAGCAGCTTGTTCGGCGGGGAAGAGACCCAGTACTTC.

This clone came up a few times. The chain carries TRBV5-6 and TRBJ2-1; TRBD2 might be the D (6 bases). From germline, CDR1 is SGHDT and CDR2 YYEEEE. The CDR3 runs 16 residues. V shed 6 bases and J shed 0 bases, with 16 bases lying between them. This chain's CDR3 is CASTGRGSGSYNEQFF. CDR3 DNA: TGTGCCAGCACCGGTCGCGGTAGCGGCTCCTACAATGAGCAGTTCTTC.

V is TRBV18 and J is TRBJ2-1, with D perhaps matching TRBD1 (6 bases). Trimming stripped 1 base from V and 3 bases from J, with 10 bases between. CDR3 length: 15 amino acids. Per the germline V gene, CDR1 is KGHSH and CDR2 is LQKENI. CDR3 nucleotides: TGTGCCAGCTCACCACTACAGGGTGGCTACAATGAGCAGTTCTTC. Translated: CASSPLQGGYNEQFF. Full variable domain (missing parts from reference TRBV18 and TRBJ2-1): NAGVMQNPRHLVRRRGQEARLRCSPMKGHSHVYWYRQLPEEGLKFMVYLQKENIIDESGMPKERFSAEFPKEGPSILRIQQVVRGDSAAYFCASSPLQGGYNEQFFGPGTRLTVL.

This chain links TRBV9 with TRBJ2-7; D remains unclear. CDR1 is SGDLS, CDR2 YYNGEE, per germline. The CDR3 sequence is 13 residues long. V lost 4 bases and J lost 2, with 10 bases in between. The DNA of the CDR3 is TGTGCCAGCAGCCCTACCCCCCCCTACGAGCAGTACTTC. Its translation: CASSPTPPYEQYF.

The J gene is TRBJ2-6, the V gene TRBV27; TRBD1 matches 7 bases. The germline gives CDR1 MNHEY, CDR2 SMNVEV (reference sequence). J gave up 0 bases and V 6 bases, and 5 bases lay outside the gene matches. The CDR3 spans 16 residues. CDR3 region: CASSPTGNSGANVLTF. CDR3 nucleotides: TGTGCCAGCAGCCCGACAGGGAACTCTGGGGCCAACGTCCTGACTTTC. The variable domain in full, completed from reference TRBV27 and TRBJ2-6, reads EAQVTQNPRYLITVTGKKLTVTCSQNMNHEYMSWYRQDPGLGLRQIYYSMNVEVTDKGDVPEGYKVSRKEKRNFPLILESPSPNQTSLYFCASSPTGNSGANVLTFGAGSRLTVL.

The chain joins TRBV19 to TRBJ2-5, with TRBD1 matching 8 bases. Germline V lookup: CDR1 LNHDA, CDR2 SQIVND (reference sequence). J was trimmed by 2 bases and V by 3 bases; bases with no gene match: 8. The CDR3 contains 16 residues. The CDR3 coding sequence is TGTGCCAGTAGTATTAGACAGGGGACAACTCAAGAGACCCAGTACTTC. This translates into CASSIRQGTTQETQYF.

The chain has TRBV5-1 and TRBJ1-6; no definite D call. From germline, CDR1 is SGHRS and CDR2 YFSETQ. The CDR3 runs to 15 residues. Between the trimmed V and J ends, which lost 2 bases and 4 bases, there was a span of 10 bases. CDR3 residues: CASSFEGDYNSPLHF. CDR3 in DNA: TGCGCCAGCAGCTTCGAAGGAGATTATAATTCACCCCTCCACTTT.

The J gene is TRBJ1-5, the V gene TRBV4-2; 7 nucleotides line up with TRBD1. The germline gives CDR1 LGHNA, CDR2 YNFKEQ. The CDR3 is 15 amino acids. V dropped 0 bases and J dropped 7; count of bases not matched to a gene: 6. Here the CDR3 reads CASSQDAGGQQPQHF. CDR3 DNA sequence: TGTGCCAGCAGCCAAGATGCAGGGGGGCAACAGCCCCAGCATTTT.

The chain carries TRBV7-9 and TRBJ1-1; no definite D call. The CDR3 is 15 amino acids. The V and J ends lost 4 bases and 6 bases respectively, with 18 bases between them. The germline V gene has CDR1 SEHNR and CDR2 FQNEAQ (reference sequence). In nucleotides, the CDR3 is TGTGCCAGCAGCTCCCGGGAGCCCGTTCGATCTGAAGCTTTCTTT. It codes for CASSSREPVRSEAFF.

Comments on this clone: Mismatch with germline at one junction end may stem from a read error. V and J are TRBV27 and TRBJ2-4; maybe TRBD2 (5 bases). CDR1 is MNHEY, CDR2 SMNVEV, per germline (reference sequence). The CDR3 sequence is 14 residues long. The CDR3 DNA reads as TGTGCCAGCAGTTTCGGTCTAGCCGAAAACATTCAGTACTTC. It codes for CASSFGLAENIQYF.

CDR3 sequence (DNA): TGCGCCAGCAGCTCACGGGTTGGGACCGGGGAGCTGTTTTTT. Translated, it gives CASSSRVGTGELFF. This chain joins TRBV4-1 and TRBJ2-2; D is ambiguous. Germline CDR1 and CDR2: MGHRA and YSYEKL. The CDR3 runs to 14 residues. Trimming left V 5 bases short and J 5 bases short, with 12 bases between.

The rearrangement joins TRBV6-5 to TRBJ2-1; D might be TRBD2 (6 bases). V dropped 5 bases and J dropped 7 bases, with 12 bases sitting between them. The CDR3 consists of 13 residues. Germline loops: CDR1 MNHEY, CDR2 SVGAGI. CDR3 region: CASSPTSHNEQFF. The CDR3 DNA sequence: TGTGCCAGCAGTCCTACTAGCCATAATGAGCAGTTCTTC.

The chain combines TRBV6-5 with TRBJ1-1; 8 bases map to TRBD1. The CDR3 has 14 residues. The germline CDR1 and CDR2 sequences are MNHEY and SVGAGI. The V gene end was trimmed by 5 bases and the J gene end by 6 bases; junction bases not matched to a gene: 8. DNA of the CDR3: TGTGCCAGCAGTATACCGGGACAGGTCCCTGAAGCTTTCTTT. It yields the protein CASSIPGQVPEAFF.

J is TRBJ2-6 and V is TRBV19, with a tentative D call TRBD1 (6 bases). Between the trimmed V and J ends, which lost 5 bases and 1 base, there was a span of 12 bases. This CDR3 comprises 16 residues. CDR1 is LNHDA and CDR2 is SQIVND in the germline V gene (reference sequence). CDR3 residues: CASSLQGPSGANVLTF. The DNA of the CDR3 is TGTGCCAGTAGTCTACAGGGTCCGTCTGGGGCCAACGTCCTGACTTTC.

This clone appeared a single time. CDR3 sequence (DNA): TGTGCCTGGAGTCCCCGGACACGACGAACGAACACTGAAGCTTTCTTT. Translated, it gives CAWSPRTRRTNTEAFF. The V call is TRBV30, the J call TRBJ1-1; D may be TRBD1 (5 bases). The CDR3 loop spans 16 amino acids. Trimming removed 2 bases from V and 1 base from J, with 17 bases in between. Germline-derived CDR1 and CDR2 are GTSNPN and SVGIG (reference sequence).

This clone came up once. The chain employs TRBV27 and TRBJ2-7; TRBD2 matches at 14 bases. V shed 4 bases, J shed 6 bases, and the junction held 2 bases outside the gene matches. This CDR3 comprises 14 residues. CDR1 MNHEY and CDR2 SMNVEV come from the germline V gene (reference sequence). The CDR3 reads CASSSGLAGVEQYF. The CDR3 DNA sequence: TGTGCCAGCAGTTCGGGACTAGCGGGAGTCGAGCAGTACTTC.

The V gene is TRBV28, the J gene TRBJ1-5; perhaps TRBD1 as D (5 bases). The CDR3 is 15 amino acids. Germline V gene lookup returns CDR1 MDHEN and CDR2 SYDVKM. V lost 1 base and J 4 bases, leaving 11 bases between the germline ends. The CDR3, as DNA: TGTGCCAGCAGTTTATCCAGCTCAGGGAATCAGCCCCAGCATTTT. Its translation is CASSLSSSGNQPQHF.

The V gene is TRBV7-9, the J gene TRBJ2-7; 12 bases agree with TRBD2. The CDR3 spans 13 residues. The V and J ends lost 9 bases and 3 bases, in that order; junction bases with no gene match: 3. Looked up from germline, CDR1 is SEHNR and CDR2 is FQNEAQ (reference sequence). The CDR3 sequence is CASKTSGGYEQYF. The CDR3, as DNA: TGTGCCAGTAAGACTAGCGGGGGCTACGAGCAGTACTTC.

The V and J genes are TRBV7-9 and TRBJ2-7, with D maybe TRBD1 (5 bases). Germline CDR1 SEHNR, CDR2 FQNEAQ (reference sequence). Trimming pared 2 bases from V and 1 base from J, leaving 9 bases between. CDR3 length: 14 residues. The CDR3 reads CASSLTAGSYEQYF. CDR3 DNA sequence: TGTGCCAGCAGCTTAACGGCAGGGTCCTACGAGCAGTACTTC.